Below, 26 T cell receptor beta chains from the same sample are listed, as sequenced in a study of shared clonotypes between healthy human individuals. Only in-frame clones appear in the TCRdb table, and some are missing; sequencing was by immunoSEQ multiplex PCR. The sample comprises 2 million to 2.5 million clones, 93% of which are singletons, and approximately 0.36% rests with the top ten. Specimen: naive CD4+ T cells from PBMCs. Subset indicated: CD45RA+ positively selected. The receptor source for this set is a man between 18 and 35 years old in good health. Some clones in this sample may be carry-over from other donors' samples.

This clone was seen a few times. The chain joins TRBV5-6 to TRBJ1-4; 8 positions match TRBD1. The CDR3 length is 15 residues. Looked up from germline, CDR1 is SGHDT and CDR2 is YYEEEE. V lost 1 base, J lost 7 bases, and 6 bases stayed unmatched. The CDR3 DNA reads TGTGCCAGCAGCTTGATGGACAGGGAAGCTGAAAAACTGTTTTTT. It translates to CASSLMDREAEKLFF.

The sample holds a few counts of this clone. The rearrangement joins TRBV19 to TRBJ1-5; D perhaps matches TRBD1 (5 bases). The germline gives CDR1 LNHDA, CDR2 SQIVND (reference sequence). This CDR3 has 15 residues. The V end was cut by 5 bases, the J end by 6 bases, with 17 bases between. As DNA, the CDR3 is TGTGCCAGTAGTTATGCTGGGACTCTGGGTCAGCCCCAGCATTTT. Translating it yields CASSYAGTLGQPQHF.

The chain carries TRBV20-1 and TRBJ2-1; D is ambiguous. Trimming removed 2 bases at V and 10 bases at J, with 9 bases between. Per germline, CDR1 DFQATT and CDR2 SNEGSKA (reference sequence). The CDR3 loop spans 11 amino acids. CDR3 sequence reads: CSARSPLEQFF. CDR3 nucleotides: TGCAGTGCTAGATCACCCTTGGAGCAGTTCTTC.

The V gene is TRBV7-2, the J gene TRBJ2-7; 7 bases are shared with TRBD2. Trimming at V came to 5 bases and at J to 3 bases, leaving 22 bases not matched to a gene. This CDR3 has 19 residues. Germline V lookup: CDR1 SGHTA, CDR2 FQGNSA. The CDR3 spells CASSPNRWIGAGPSYEQYF. CDR3 sequence (DNA): TGTGCCAGCAGCCCGAACCGTTGGATCGGAGCGGGACCCAGCTACGAGCAGTACTTC.

This chain connects TRBV14 to TRBJ2-4; 12 bases line up with TRBD1. V lost 4 bases and J lost 7; bases outside the gene matches: 5. The CDR3 is 15 residues long. CDR1 SGHDN and CDR2 FVKESK come from the germline V gene. CDR3 sequence reads: CASSPRGQGANIQYF. CDR3 in DNA: TGTGCCAGCAGCCCCCGGGGACAGGGGGCGAACATTCAGTACTTC. The complete variable domain, with remaining parts taken from reference TRBV14 and TRBJ2-4, reads EAGVTQFPSHSVIEKGQTVTLRCDPISGHDNLYWYRRVMGKEIKFLLHFVKESKQDESGMPNNRFLAERTGGTYSTLKVQPAELEDSGVYFCASSPRGQGANIQYFGAGTRLSVL.

V gene TRBV27 combines with J gene TRBJ2-3; 10 positions match TRBD2. The CDR3 sequence is 17 residues long. Germline V lookup: CDR1 MNHEY, CDR2 SMNVEV (reference sequence). Trimming took 4 bases from V and 0 from J; bases not matched to a gene: 7. The DNA for the CDR3 is TGTGCCAGCAGTTCGCCTACTAGCGGGGCTAGCACAGATACGCAGTATTTT. Translated, it gives CASSSPTSGASTDTQYF.

To note about this clone: In the same sample, other DNA sequences code for this CDR3. The V call is TRBV19, the J call TRBJ1-5; D call uncertain. Per germline, CDR1 LNHDA and CDR2 SQIVND (reference sequence). V lost 4 bases and J 0 bases, leaving 7 bases between the germline ends. The CDR3 extends over 14 amino acids. The CDR3 bases are TGTGCCAGTAGTAGGGGATCTAGCAATCAGCCCCAGCATTTT. Translation: CASSRGSSNQPQHF.

The V gene is TRBV28, the J gene TRBJ2-5; D gene uncertain. CDR3 size: 12 residues. Between the trimmed V and J ends, which lost 2 bases and 4 bases, there was a span of 5 bases. Germline V gene data show CDR1 as MDHEN and CDR2 as SYDVKM. The CDR3 sequence is CASSLQSETQYF. Here the CDR3 DNA reads TGTGCCAGCAGTTTACAGTCAGAGACCCAGTACTTC.

The V call is TRBV15, the J call TRBJ1-1; D is undetermined. The V end was cut by 4 bases, the J end by 1 base, with 22 bases between. The germline V gene has CDR1 LNHNV and CDR2 YYDKDF (reference sequence). This CDR3 is built from 18 residues. The CDR3 spells CATSTPGGRSWANTEAFF. As DNA, the CDR3 is TGTGCCACCAGCACACCAGGAGGACGGTCCTGGGCGAACACTGAAGCTTTCTTT.

The chain employs TRBV7-3 and TRBJ1-3, with D unresolved. CDR3 size: 15 residues. Germline CDR1 and CDR2: SGHTA and FQGTGA. The V end lost 1 base, the J end lost 0 bases, and 7 bases lay between the germline ends. CDR3 in amino acids: CASSLKRSSGNTIYF. DNA of the CDR3: TGTGCCAGCAGCTTAAAACGGAGCTCTGGAAACACCATATATTTT.

V and J are TRBV19 and TRBJ1-2, with 9 positions matching TRBD1. Germline loops: CDR1 LNHDA, CDR2 SQIVND (reference sequence). V lost 6 bases, J lost 7 bases, and 9 bases stayed unmatched. There are 14 residues in the CDR3. DNA for the CDR3: TGTGCCAGTAGCCAGACAGGGGGATACAGTGGCTACACCTTC. It yields the protein CASSQTGGYSGYTF.

The V and J genes are TRBV27 and TRBJ2-7; D not resolved. Per the germline V gene, CDR1 is MNHEY and CDR2 is SMNVEV (reference sequence). Trimming shortened V by 3 bases and J by 2 bases, and 17 bases separated the two germline ends. This CDR3 is 16 amino acids long. The CDR3 reads CASSLSKVGAPYEQYF. CDR3 sequence (DNA): TGTGCCAGCAGTTTGTCAAAAGTCGGAGCCCCCTACGAGCAGTACTTC.

This chain joins TRBV5-1 and TRBJ1-2; D not resolved. The CDR3 length is 15 residues. Germline assignment: CDR1 SGHRS and CDR2 YFSETQ. V lost 3 bases and J 3 bases, leaving 15 bases between the germline ends. The chain's CDR3 is CASSSDGRSYYGYTF. DNA of the CDR3: TGCGCCAGCAGCTCGGACGGACGGTCCTACTATGGCTACACCTTC.

The J gene is TRBJ2-7, the V gene TRBV7-7, with 7 bases that match TRBD1. Germline V gene lookup returns CDR1 SSHAT and CDR2 FNYEAQ (reference sequence). V gave up 3 bases and J gave up 5 bases; unmatched junction bases: 4. This CDR3 spans 13 amino acids. The CDR3 loop reads CASSLNTGDEQYF. CDR3 bases: TGTGCCAGCAGCTTGAACACAGGGGACGAGCAGTACTTC.

The V and J genes are TRBV30 and TRBJ1-2; 8 bases match TRBD1. Germline CDR1 reads GTSNPN; CDR2 reads SVGIG (reference sequence). The CDR3 has 13 residues. The V gene end was trimmed by 1 base and the J gene end by 4 bases; junction bases not matched to a gene: 2. CDR3 in amino acids: CAWSGQGAYGYTF. The CDR3 bases are TGTGCCTGGAGTGGGCAGGGGGCCTATGGCTACACCTTC.

This chain uses TRBV5-4 with TRBJ2-7; D call uncertain. Germline loops: CDR1 SGHNT, CDR2 YYREEE (reference sequence). The CDR3 runs to 12 residues. Trimming removed 4 bases from V and 8 bases from J, with 13 bases in between. The CDR3 DNA follows: TGTGCCAGCAGCCCCGTAGCTGGGCAGCAGTACTTC. Translation: CASSPVAGQQYF.

This chain uses TRBV7-9 with TRBJ2-7; 9 bases line up with TRBD2. V shed 3 bases, J shed 3 bases, and the junction held 6 bases outside the gene matches. The CDR3 sequence is 15 residues long. Looked up from germline, CDR1 is SEHNR and CDR2 is FQNEAQ (reference sequence). CDR3 sequence (DNA): TGTGCCAGCAGCTTCGCGCGGGAGGGCCTCTACGAGCAGTACTTC. Translated, it gives CASSFAREGLYEQYF.

This chain connects TRBV5-1 to TRBJ2-2; D is unresolved. The CDR3 contains 13 residues. Germline-derived CDR1 and CDR2 are SGHRS and YFSETQ. The V end lost 2 bases, the J end lost 6 bases, and 8 bases lay between the germline ends. The CDR3 region has the DNA TGCGCCAGCAGCTTCCTAGAGGCCGGGGAGCTGTTTTTT. Its protein is CASSFLEAGELFF.

The chain links TRBV7-6 to TRBJ2-1; D is unclear. The CDR3 has 15 residues. Germline V CDR1 and CDR2: SGHVS, FNYEAQ. Between the trimmed V and J ends, which lost 3 bases and 4 bases, there was a span of 13 bases. The CDR3 coding sequence is TGTGCCAGCAGCTTGCCCGCAAATAGTTACAATGAGCAGTTCTTC. Translating gives CASSLPANSYNEQFF.

About this clone: Other DNA sequences in the sample encode the same CDR3. The V and J genes are TRBV18 and TRBJ2-2; D gene unclear. In germline, CDR1 is KGHSH, CDR2 LQKENI. This CDR3 contains 13 residues. V shed 2 bases and J shed 1 base, with 2 bases lying between them. The CDR3 DNA reads as TGTGCCAGCTCACCAATGAACACCGGGGAGCTGTTTTTT. Translation gives CASSPMNTGELFF.

The rearrangement joins TRBV28 to TRBJ2-1; D unclear. The CDR3 consists of 12 residues. Trimming took off 6 bases at V and 7 bases at J, with 10 bases between the two ends. Germline CDR1 and CDR2: MDHEN and SYDVKM. CDR3 DNA: TGTGCCAGCAGATCCGACGGGAATGAGCAGTTCTTC. Translating it yields CASRSDGNEQFF.

This chain connects TRBV5-1 to TRBJ2-4; the D is unclear. V was pared by 4 bases and J by 0 bases, with 11 bases between. Germline V gene data show CDR1 as SGHRS and CDR2 as YFSETQ. The CDR3 length is 15 residues. The chain's CDR3 is CASSPVPGAKNIQYF. CDR3 bases: TGCGCCAGCAGCCCGGTGCCGGGAGCCAAAAACATTCAGTACTTC.

CDR3 amino acids: CASSLSGASGYTF. The CDR3 DNA reads TGTGCCAGCAGCTTATCGGGGGCTAGTGGCTACACCTTC. V usage is TRBV7-9 and J usage is TRBJ1-2, with D possibly TRBD1 on 6 matching bases. Trimming removed 2 bases from V and 7 bases from J, with 11 bases in between. The CDR3 consists of 13 residues. Germline CDR1 reads SEHNR; CDR2 reads FQNEAQ (reference sequence).

The rearrangement uses TRBV28 and TRBJ1-1; D is uncertain. Per germline, CDR1 MDHEN and CDR2 SYDVKM. Trimming removed 4 bases at V and 1 base at J, with 13 bases between. This CDR3 is 15 amino acids long. The CDR3 spells CASSSESRGNTEAFF. The DNA for the CDR3 is TGTGCCAGCAGTTCGGAAAGTCGGGGGAACACTGAAGCTTTCTTT.

This rearrangement joins TRBV18 to TRBJ2-1; D call uncertain. The length of the CDR3 is 15 residues. CDR1 and CDR2 from the germline V gene are KGHSH and LQKENI. V gave up 3 bases and J gave up 5 bases, with 14 bases separating them. CDR3 coding DNA: TGTGCCAGCTCACCCCCGATGATGGGGAACAATGAGCAGTTCTTC. Its protein product is CASSPPMMGNNEQFF.

The CDR3 DNA sequence: TGCGCCAGCAGCTTGACCCCACCCAGCCACGAGCAGTACTTC. This sequence encodes CASSLTPPSHEQYF. The genes are TRBV5-1 and TRBJ2-7; D unclear. Germline lookup yields CDR1 SGHRS and CDR2 YFSETQ. Trimming removed 1 base at V and 5 bases at J, with 13 bases between. The CDR3 runs 14 residues.